The sequence of this T cell receptor (beta chain) was determined in a study of blood T cell repertoires in COVID-19. In the study overall: Acute-phase and convalescent COVID-19 samples originated in the United States, Italy and Spain. The analysed material was cDNA or gDNA that came from T cells, B-cell-depleted T cells, or PBMCs.

Here immunoSEQ multiplex PCR was the method, and the copy in TCRdb shows in-frame clones only, minus some. The profile covers under 75,000 clones, with about four fifths appearing a single time and approximately 6% taken by the ten largest. J was trimmed by 0 bases and V by 8 bases; bases with no gene match: 1. The CDR3 has 14 amino acids. Germline values: CDR1 SNHLY, CDR2 FYNNEI. The sample holds a few counts of this clone. Input material: peripheral blood. The TCR sequence derives from a woman aged 55-69 years with acute or convalescent COVID-19. V gene TRBV2 combines with J gene TRBJ2-3, with TRBD1 matching over 11 bases. CDR3 sequence (DNA): TGTGCCAGCGGACAGGGGGCTAGCACAGATACGCAGTATTTT. Translated: CASGQGASTDTQYF.